This is a list of T cell receptor beta chains from one sample in a study of cytomegalovirus exposure and HLA in healthy donors. TCRdb's copy holds only in-frame clones and misses some; the assay was immunoSEQ multiplex PCR. The sample lists approximately 190,000 clones, 87% occurring once. Sequences were obtained from PBMCs. The receptors come from a man aged 30 to 39 in good health and CMV-seronegative. CDR3s include the opening cysteine and the closing phenylalanine or tryptophan. A D gene is named only where the DNA matches it firmly. Clone size appears in some rows only: once, few, many, or a class for an expanded clone.

- | TRBJ1-2 | TRBV18 | - | TGTGCCAGCTCCCTCGGGGAGCGCTATGGCTACACCTTC | CASSLGERYGYTF
once | TRBJ2-7 | TRBV5-1 | - | TGCGCCAGCAGTGAAACAGGTCAGGCCTACGAGCAGTACTTC | CASSETGQAYEQYF
- | TRBJ2-7 | TRBV7-9 | - | TGTGCCAGCAGCCCCCCGCGGTTGGGGACTGTCTCCTACGAGCAGTACTTC | CASSPPRLGTVSYEQYF
- | TRBJ1-2 | TRBV27 | - | TGTGCCAGCAGCGGGGGGTCGAATGGCTACACCTTC | CASSGGSNGYTF
- | TRBJ2-5 | TRBV28 | TRBD2 | TGTGCCAGCAGTTTATTCAGGGCAGCGGGGAACCAAGAGACCCAGTACTTC | CASSLFRAAGNQETQYF
- | TRBJ2-7 | TRBV5-1 | TRBD1 | TGCGCCAGCAGCTTGGGGACAGGGAACTACGAGCAGTACTTC | CASSLGTGNYEQYF
- | TRBJ1-6 | TRBV2 | TRBD1 | TGTGCCAGCAGCTGGACAGGGGATAATTCACCCCTCCACTTT | CASSWTGDNSPLHF
- | TRBJ2-7 | TRBV4-3 | - | TGCGCCAGCAGCCAAGTTACTAGGGGGGGCGAGCAGTACTTC | CASSQVTRGGEQYF
- | TRBJ1-2 | TRBV10-1 | - | TGCGCCAGCAGCGAGACAGCCAACTATGGCTACACCTTC | CASSETANYGYTF
- | TRBJ1-3 | TRBV4-2 | - | TGTGCCAGCAGCCAAGATCCCCCCAGGATATATTTT | CASSQDPPRIYF
- | TRBJ1-3 | TRBV28 | - | TGTGCCAGCAGCCCTGGGACACCCAACTCTGGAAACACCATATATTTT | CASSPGTPNSGNTIYF
- | TRBJ1-6 | TRBV2 | - | TGTGCCAGCAGTGGTGATAGGGGGAATTCACCCCTCCACTTT | CASSGDRGNSPLHF
- | TRBJ2-1 | TRBV5-8 | - | TGTGCCAGCAGCCACTCAGGGGGGAATGAGCAGTTCTTC | CASSHSGGNEQFF
once | TRBJ2-7 | TRBV11-2 | - | TGTGCCAGCAGCTCTTACGAGCAGTACTTC | CASSSYEQYF
- | TRBJ2-7 | TRBV6-1 | TRBD1 | TGTGCCAGCAGTGGACAGGGGAGTTTCTACGAGCAGTACTTC | CASSGQGSFYEQYF
once | TRBJ2-1 | TRBV6-6 | - | TGTGCCAGCAGTAAGACAGCTTCCTACAATGAGCAGTTCTTC | CASSKTASYNEQFF
- | TRBJ2-4 | TRBV11-2 | - | TGTGCCAGCAGCTCCAGATTAGCCAAAAACATTCAGTACTTC | CASSSRLAKNIQYF
few | TRBJ2-1 | TRBV25-1 | TRBD1 | TGTGCCAGCAGCCGAGATGTAGGGACAGGGGTCTACAATGAGCAGTTCTTC | CASSRDVGTGVYNEQFF
- | TRBJ1-2 | TRBV7-9 | - | TGTTCCAGCAGCTTCGGTCCAGGGTATGGCTACACCTTC | CSSSFGPGYGYTF
- | TRBJ1-4 | TRBV7-9 | - | TGTTCCAGCAGCTTAGTTTCCGGGAAGATAAATGAAAAACTGTTTTTT | CSSSLVSGKINEKLFF
once | TRBJ2-7 | TRBV28 | - | TGTGCCAGCAGTTTAGGGACACCGTTAAGAGAGCAGTACTTC | CASSLGTPLREQYF
- | TRBJ1-2 | TRBV14 | - | TGTGCCAGCAGCCAAGATCTCAGCTATGGCTACACCTTC | CASSQDLSYGYTF
- | TRBJ1-2 | TRBV18 | TRBD1 | TGTGCCAGCTCACCGCCGGGACAGGGTTTAGATGGCTACACCTTC | CASSPPGQGLDGYTF
- | TRBJ1-1 | TRBV7-9 | TRBD1 | TGTGCCAGCAGCTTAGTCCGACAGGGTAGGACTGAAGCTTTCTTT | CASSLVRQGRTEAFF
- | TRBJ2-7 | TRBV20-1 | - | TGCAGTGCTCCCAGGGTCTACGAGCAGTACTTC | CSAPRVYEQYF
- | TRBJ2-2 | TRBV28 | - | TGTGCCACCTCCGGGGTCCTTTTCAACACCGGGGAGCTGTTTTTT | CATSGVLFNTGELFF
- | TRBJ2-2 | TRBV29-1 | TRBD1 | TGCAGCGTTGAAGTGTACAGGGGTGGCACCGGGGAGCTGTTTTTT | CSVEVYRGGTGELFF
- | TRBJ2-7 | TRBV18 | - | TGTGCCAGCTCACCGGCATTACAGCACTACGAGCAGTACTTC | CASSPALQHYEQYF
- | TRBJ2-1 | TRBV5-1 | - | TGCGCCAGCAGCTCTAACACGGGGAGCTCCTACAATGAGCAGTTCTTC | CASSSNTGSSYNEQFF